The sequence of this T cell receptor beta chain was determined in a study of graft-versus-host responses after intestinal transplantation. As for the study in general: Each recipient received anti-thymocyte globulin induction, then tacrolimus and steroids for approximately three years.

Study observations and caveats: An association linked early post-transplant HvG declines with peak circulating GvH clone levels.

This clone appeared once. As yet, its antigen is unknown. Libraries were prepared by immunoSEQ multiplex PCR; TCRdb keeps only in-frame clonotypes and omits some of them. This sample has fewer than 45,000 clones, with about 91% found just once. The receptor comes from a human patient who received an intestinal transplant, so some T cells may come from the graft donor. The sample consisted of PBMCs, taken 524 days after transplant.

The CDR3 nucleotides are TGCGCCAGCAGCCAAGCATTGCTTGGGGAATACGAGCAGTACTTC. This codes for CASSQALLGEYEQYF. The chain has TRBV4-1 and TRBJ2-7; D remains ambiguous. The CDR3 runs 15 residues. Looked up from germline, CDR1 is MGHRA and CDR2 is YSYEKL. V gave up 1 base and J gave up 4 bases, with 14 bases separating them.